The 19 T cell receptor beta chains listed next were all sequenced from one sample in a study of blood T cell repertoires in COVID-19. Using immunoSEQ multiplex PCR, the repertoire was profiled, and TCRdb retains in-frame clones only, with some absent. This table has around 480,000 clones, around 90% appearing once. The sample taken for sequencing was PBMCs or T cells enriched from blood (not recorded which). The receptors shown here come from a woman aged 18-35 years who had recovered from COVID-19.

The chain is built from TRBV27 and TRBJ1-1; the match to TRBD1 covers 7 bases. This CDR3 contains 14 residues. The V gene's germline CDR1 is MNHEY and CDR2 SMNVEV (reference sequence). Trimming cost V 4 bases and J 9 bases; bases outside gene matches: 11. The CDR3 sequence: CASSSPRTGFQAFF. CDR3 in DNA: TGTGCCAGCAGTTCCCCTCGGACAGGTTTTCAAGCTTTCTTT.

This chain uses TRBV5-1 with TRBJ2-2; D not resolved. V was pared by 0 bases and J by 4 bases, with 10 bases between. The CDR3 is 15 amino acids. CDR1 is SGHRS and CDR2 is YFSETQ in the germline V gene. Here the CDR3 reads CASSLASGTTGELFF. The DNA for the CDR3 is TGCGCCAGCAGCTTGGCCTCAGGAACCACCGGGGAGCTGTTTTTT.

This chain links TRBV5-4 with TRBJ2-3; no clear D gene. The CDR3 loop spans 14 amino acids. Looked up from germline, CDR1 is SGHNT and CDR2 is YYREEE (reference sequence). Trimming shortened V by 3 bases and J by 2 bases, and 10 bases separated the two germline ends. For the CDR3, the DNA is TGTGCCAGCAGCTCTGGGCAAGACACAGATACGCAGTATTTT. Its protein is CASSSGQDTDTQYF.

This clone was detected a few times. The rearrangement uses TRBV9 and TRBJ1-2, with TRBD1 as a possible D gene (5 bases). The length of the CDR3 is 11 residues. CDR1 is SGDLS, CDR2 YYNGEE, per germline. V gave up 7 bases and J gave up 5 bases, with 9 bases separating them. This CDR3 reads CASGQGYGYTF. Here the CDR3 DNA reads TGTGCCAGCGGGCAGGGTTATGGCTACACCTTC. Supplemented by reference TRBV9 and TRBJ1-2, the full variable domain reads DSGVTQTPKHLITATGQRVTLRCSPRSGDLSVYWYQQSLDQGLQFLIQYYNGEERAKGNILERFSAQQFPDLHSELNLSSLELGDSALYFCASGQGYGYTFGSGTRLTVV.

This chain links TRBV11-2 with TRBJ1-2; D call uncertain. The CDR3 runs to 18 residues. Between the trimmed V and J ends, which lost 5 bases and 1 base, there was a span of 23 bases. Germline CDR1 is SGHAT and CDR2 is FQNNGV. The CDR3 here is CASSPMRVWRPFNYGYTF. CDR3 bases: TGTGCCAGCAGCCCGATGAGGGTGTGGCGACCGTTTAACTATGGCTACACCTTC. Using reference TRBV11-2 and TRBJ1-2 for the parts outside the CDR3, the full variable domain is EAGVAQSPRYKIIEKRQSVAFWCNPISGHATLYWYQQILGQGPKLLIQFQNNGVVDDSQLPKDRFSAERLKGVDSTLKIQPAKLEDSAVYLCASSPMRVWRPFNYGYTFGSGTRLTVV.

This clone has only one observation. Other DNA sequences from this sample encode an identical CDR3 as well. The V gene is TRBV6-5, the J gene TRBJ1-1; D remains unclear. V was clipped by 5 bases and J by 0 bases, with 7 bases between them. The CDR3 has 13 residues. Germline lookup yields CDR1 MNHEY and CDR2 SVGAGI. The CDR3 protein is CASSPRVNTEAFF. CDR3 bases: TGTGCCAGCAGTCCGCGTGTGAACACTGAAGCTTTCTTT.

This chain uses TRBV4-1 with TRBJ1-1; D is perhaps TRBD1 (5 bases). The CDR3 spans 20 residues. V was trimmed by 5 bases and J by 0 bases, leaving 28 bases between them. Per germline, CDR1 MGHRA and CDR2 YSYEKL. CDR3 DNA: TGCGCCAGCAGCTACCGTATTCCAGGGTCCGCGGAGCGGGTGAACACTGAAGCTTTCTTT. Protein: CASSYRIPGSAERVNTEAFF.

This chain joins TRBV28 and TRBJ1-1; TRBD1 matches 7 bases. This CDR3 contains 14 residues. Germline V gene lookup returns CDR1 MDHEN and CDR2 SYDVKM. V dropped 6 bases and J dropped 0; count of bases not matched to a gene: 4. CDR3 region: CASSPGTVNTEAFF. The CDR3 DNA sequence: TGTGCCAGCAGCCCTGGGACAGTGAACACTGAAGCTTTCTTT. Looking up the rest from reference TRBV28 and TRBJ1-1 gives the full variable domain: DVKVTQSSRYLVKRTGEKVFLECVQDMDHENMFWYRQDPGLGLRLIYFSYDVKMKEKGDIPEGYSVSREKKERFSLILESASTNQTSMYLCASSPGTVNTEAFFGQGTRLTVV.

This chain connects TRBV28 to TRBJ1-1; possible D gene TRBD1, 5 bases. Trimming pared 2 bases from V and 7 bases from J, leaving 8 bases between. The CDR3 extends over 12 amino acids. Looked up from germline, CDR1 is MDHEN and CDR2 is SYDVKM. The CDR3 protein is CASSLNQGEAFF. CDR3 DNA: TGTGCCAGCAGTTTAAACCAGGGTGAAGCTTTCTTT.

CDR3 protein: CASSSVGQGSSYNEQFF. CDR3 DNA: TGTGCCAGCAGCTCCGTAGGCCAGGGGAGCTCCTACAATGAGCAGTTCTTC. This rearrangement joins TRBV11-2 to TRBJ2-1; possibly TRBD1 for D (6 bases). V gave up 4 bases and J gave up 0 bases, with 16 bases separating them. CDR3 size: 17 residues. Per the germline V gene, CDR1 is SGHAT and CDR2 is FQNNGV.

The rearrangement joins TRBV6-5 to TRBJ2-5; 7 positions match TRBD1. There are 15 residues in the CDR3. Germline assignment: CDR1 MNHEY and CDR2 SVGAGI. J gave up 4 bases and V 6 bases, and 11 bases lay outside the gene matches. The CDR3 sequence is CASRPDRVWGETQYF. CDR3 DNA sequence: TGTGCCAGCAGACCTGACAGGGTATGGGGAGAGACCCAGTACTTC.

This sequence joins TRBV5-1 and TRBJ1-1; 12 bases are shared with TRBD1. Germline trimming cut 4 bases from V and 7 bases from J; bases unmatched to any gene: 8. Germline V gene data show CDR1 as SGHRS and CDR2 as YFSETQ. The CDR3 is 15 amino acids. The CDR3, as DNA: TGCGCCAGCAGCCCGGGGGACAGGGGGCTAAGTGAAGCTTTCTTT. Residues: CASSPGDRGLSEAFF.

CDR3 DNA sequence: TGCGCCAGCAGCTTAGCGGTTAGCTCCTACGAGCAGTACTTC. Amino acids: CASSLAVSSYEQYF. This rearrangement joins TRBV5-1 to TRBJ2-7; the D gene is possibly TRBD2 (5 bases). The CDR3 is made up of 14 amino acids. Germline V lookup: CDR1 SGHRS, CDR2 YFSETQ. V gave up 2 bases and J gave up 0 bases, with 9 bases separating them.

The chain joins TRBV30 to TRBJ2-3; 9 nucleotides line up with TRBD2. Germline CDR1 GTSNPN, CDR2 SVGIG (reference sequence). V dropped 5 bases and J dropped 2; count of bases not matched to a gene: 11. The CDR3 spans 16 residues. The CDR3 loop is CAWGQTSGSITDTQYF. CDR3 DNA: TGTGCCTGGGGACAGACTAGCGGATCAATCACAGATACGCAGTATTTT.

The chain uses TRBV19 and TRBJ1-1; 9 positions agree with TRBD1. In germline, CDR1 is LNHDA, CDR2 SQIVND (reference sequence). The length of the CDR3 is 15 residues. The J segment lost 5 bases and the V segment lost 3 bases, leaving 7 bases of the junction unmatched. The CDR3 sequence is CASSIGTGGWTEAFF. The CDR3 DNA sequence: TGTGCCAGTAGTATCGGAACAGGGGGCTGGACTGAAGCTTTCTTT.

V is TRBV14 and J is TRBJ2-5; TRBD2 agrees at 7 bases. From germline, CDR1 is SGHDN and CDR2 FVKESK. With V trimmed by 8 bases and J by 4 bases, 13 bases remained unmatched. CDR3 length equals 15 residues. The CDR3 DNA reads as TGTGCCAGCGCACGGGGGGTTTCGGAGGGAGAGACCCAGTACTTC. Amino acid sequence: CASARGVSEGETQYF.

For the CDR3, the DNA is TGTGCCAGCAGTTTAGCCGAGAGGAGGCCCCAGCATTTT. This codes for CASSLAERRPQHF. The chain links TRBV12-3 or TRBV12-4 to TRBJ1-5, with D unresolved. Trimming pared 0 bases from V and 9 bases from J, leaving 9 bases between. The length of the CDR3 is 13 residues.

The genes are TRBV9 and TRBJ1-6, with D unresolved. Trimming removed 5 bases at V and 10 bases at J, with 16 bases between. CDR3 length: 14 residues. CDR1 and CDR2 from the germline V gene are SGDLS and YYNGEE. In DNA, the CDR3 is TGTGCCAGCAGTGCTACGGGAAGCGCGTCACCCCTCCACTTT. The encoded protein is CASSATGSASPLHF.

The CDR3 here is CASRRDIHPNQPQHF. CDR3 nucleotide sequence: TGCGCCAGCCGACGGGACATACACCCTAATCAGCCCCAGCATTTT. The chain carries TRBV23-1 and TRBJ1-5; D perhaps matches TRBD1 (6 bases). TRBV23-1 is an ORF; its function is uncertain. The CDR3 has 15 amino acids. V was trimmed by 8 bases and J by 4 bases, leaving 18 bases between them.